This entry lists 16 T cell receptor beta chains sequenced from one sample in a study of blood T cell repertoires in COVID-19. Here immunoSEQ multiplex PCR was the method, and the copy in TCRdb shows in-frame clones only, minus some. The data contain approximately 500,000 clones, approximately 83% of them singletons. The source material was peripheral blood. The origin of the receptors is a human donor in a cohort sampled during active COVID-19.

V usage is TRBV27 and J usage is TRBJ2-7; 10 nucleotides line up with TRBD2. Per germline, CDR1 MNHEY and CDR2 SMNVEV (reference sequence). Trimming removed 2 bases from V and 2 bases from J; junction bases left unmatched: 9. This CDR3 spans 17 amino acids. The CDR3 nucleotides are TGTGCCAGCAGTTTACTAGCGGGAGAGCCGGGTACCTACGAGCAGTACTTC. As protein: CASSLLAGEPGTYEQYF.

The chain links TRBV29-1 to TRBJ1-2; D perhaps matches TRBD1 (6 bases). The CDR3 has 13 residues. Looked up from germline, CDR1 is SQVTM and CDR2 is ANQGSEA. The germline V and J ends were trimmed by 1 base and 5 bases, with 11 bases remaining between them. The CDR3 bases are TGCAGCGTTGAAGGGGGGCCCACGTATGGCTACACCTTC. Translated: CSVEGGPTYGYTF.

CDR3 nucleotide sequence: TGTGCCAGTAGACAAATCGGACTAGCGGCGGGGGATGAGCAGTTCTTC. Protein sequence: CASRQIGLAAGDEQFF. This chain uses TRBV19 with TRBJ2-1; 10 nucleotides match TRBD2. Germline CDR1 and CDR2: LNHDA and SQIVND (reference sequence). CDR3 length: 16 residues. V was pared by 6 bases and J by 8 bases, with 13 bases of the junction left unmatched.

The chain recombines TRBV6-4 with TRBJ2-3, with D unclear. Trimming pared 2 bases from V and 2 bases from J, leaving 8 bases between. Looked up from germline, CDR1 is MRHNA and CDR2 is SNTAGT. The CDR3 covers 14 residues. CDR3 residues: CASSDNRPTDTQYF. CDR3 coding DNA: TGTGCCAGCAGTGACAACAGACCCACAGATACGCAGTATTTT.

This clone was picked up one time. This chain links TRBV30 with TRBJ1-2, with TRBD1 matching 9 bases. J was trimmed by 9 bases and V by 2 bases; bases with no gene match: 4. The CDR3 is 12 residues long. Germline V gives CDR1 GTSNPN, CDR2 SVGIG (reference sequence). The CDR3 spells CAWSQQGARYTF. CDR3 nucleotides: TGTGCCTGGAGTCAACAGGGGGCGCGCTACACCTTC. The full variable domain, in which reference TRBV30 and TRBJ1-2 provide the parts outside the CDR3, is SQTIHQWPATLVQPVGSPLSLECTVEGTSNPNLYWYRQAAGRGLQLLFYSVGIGQISSEVPQNLSASRPQDRQFILSSKKLLLSDSGFYLCAWSQQGARYTFGSGTRLTVV.

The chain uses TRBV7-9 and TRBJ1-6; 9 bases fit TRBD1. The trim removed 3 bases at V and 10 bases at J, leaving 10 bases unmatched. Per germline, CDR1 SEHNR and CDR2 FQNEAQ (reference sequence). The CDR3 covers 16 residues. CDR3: CASSLGGTGIKSPLHF. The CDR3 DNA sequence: TGTGCCAGCAGCTTGGGAGGGACAGGGATCAAGTCACCCCTCCACTTT.

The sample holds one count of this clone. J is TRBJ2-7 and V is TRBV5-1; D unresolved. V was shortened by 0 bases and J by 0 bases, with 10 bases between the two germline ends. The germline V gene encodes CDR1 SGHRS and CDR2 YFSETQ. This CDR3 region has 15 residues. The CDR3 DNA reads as TGCGCCAGCAGCTTGGGGGCCCCCCGCTCCTACGAGCAGTACTTC. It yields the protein CASSLGAPRSYEQYF.

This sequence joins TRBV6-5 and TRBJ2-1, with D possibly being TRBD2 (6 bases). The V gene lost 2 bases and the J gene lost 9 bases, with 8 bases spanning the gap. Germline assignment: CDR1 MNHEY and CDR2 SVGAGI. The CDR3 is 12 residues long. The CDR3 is CASSYAGLEQFF. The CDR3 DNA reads TGTGCCAGCAGTTACGCGGGACTTGAGCAGTTCTTC.

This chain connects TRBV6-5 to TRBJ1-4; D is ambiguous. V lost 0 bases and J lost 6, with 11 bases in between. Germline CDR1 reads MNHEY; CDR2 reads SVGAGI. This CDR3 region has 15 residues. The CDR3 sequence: CASSYSRGGYEKLFF. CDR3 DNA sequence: TGTGCCAGCAGTTACTCGCGGGGTGGATATGAAAAACTGTTTTTT.

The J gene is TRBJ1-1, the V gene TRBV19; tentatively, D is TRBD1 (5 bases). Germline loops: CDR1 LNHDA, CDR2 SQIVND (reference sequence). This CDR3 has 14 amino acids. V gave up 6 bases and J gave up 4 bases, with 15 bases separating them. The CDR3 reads CASRPGGRGTEAFF. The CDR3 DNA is TGTGCCAGTAGGCCGGGGGGTCGTGGCACTGAAGCTTTCTTT.

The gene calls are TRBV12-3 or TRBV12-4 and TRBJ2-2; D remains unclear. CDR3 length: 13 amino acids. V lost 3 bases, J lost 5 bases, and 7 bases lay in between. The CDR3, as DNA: TGTGCCAGCAGTTTGGCTTCGACCGGGGAGCTGTTTTTT. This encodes CASSLASTGELFF.

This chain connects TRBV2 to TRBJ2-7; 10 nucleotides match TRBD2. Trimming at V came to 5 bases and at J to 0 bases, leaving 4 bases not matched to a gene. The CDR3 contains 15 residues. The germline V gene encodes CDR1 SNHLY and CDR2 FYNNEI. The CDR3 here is CASSSSGGPSYEQYF. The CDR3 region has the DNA TGTGCCAGCAGTTCTAGCGGGGGCCCCTCCTACGAGCAGTACTTC.

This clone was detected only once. The CDR3 bases are TGTGCCAGCAGCGTTGAATTGAGCTCCTATAATTCACCCCTCCACTTT. Translating gives CASSVELSSYNSPLHF. J is TRBJ1-6 and V is TRBV9; D not certain. This CDR3 has 16 amino acids. V was shortened by 2 bases and J by 0 bases, with 9 bases between the two germline ends. Germline V gene sequence: CDR1 SGDLS, CDR2 YYNGEE. The full variable domain, completed using reference TRBV9 and TRBJ1-6, is DSGVTQTPKHLITATGQRVTLRCSPRSGDLSVYWYQQSLDQGLQFLIQYYNGEERAKGNILERFSAQQFPDLHSELNLSSLELGDSALYFCASSVELSSYNSPLHFGNGTRLTVT.

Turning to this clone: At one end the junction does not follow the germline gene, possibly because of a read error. CDR3 residues: CASSLSREGTQYF. CDR3 nucleotide sequence: TGTGCTAGCAGCTTAAGCAGGGAAGGGACCCAGTACTTC. The chain is built from TRBV7-7 and TRBJ2-5; weak D call: TRBD1 (5 bases). The V gene's germline CDR1 is SSHAT and CDR2 FNYEAQ (reference sequence). The CDR3 contains 13 residues.

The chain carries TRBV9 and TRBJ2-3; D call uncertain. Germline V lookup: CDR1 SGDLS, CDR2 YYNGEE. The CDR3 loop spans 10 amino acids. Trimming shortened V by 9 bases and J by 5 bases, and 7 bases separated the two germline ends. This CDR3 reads CATVRDTQYF. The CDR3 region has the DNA TGTGCCACCGTCCGAGATACGCAGTATTTT.

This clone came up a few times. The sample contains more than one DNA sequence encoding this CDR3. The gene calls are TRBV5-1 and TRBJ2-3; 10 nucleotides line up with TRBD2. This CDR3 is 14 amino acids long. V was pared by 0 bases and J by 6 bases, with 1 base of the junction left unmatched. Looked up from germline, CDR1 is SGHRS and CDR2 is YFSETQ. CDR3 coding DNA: TGCGCCAGCAGCTTGGAACTAGCGGGGGATACGCAGTATTTT. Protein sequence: CASSLELAGDTQYF.